These 28 T cell receptor beta chains were all obtained from the same sample, sequenced in a study of T-cell memory formation after mild COVID-19. TCRdb processed the 5' RACE reads anew with MiXCR; each CDR3 protein has one entry. The repertoire has about 88,000 distinct CDR3 sequences, approximately 23% of them found once; the top ten carry 35% to 50%. The specimen sequenced was PBMCs or a T cell subset sorted from them (not recorded which). These receptors came from a man aged 18 to 29 who had mild COVID-19 (a few samples of this study predate the infection). Cell type and time point are not known.

In its sample, this clonotype was seen a few times. CDR3 in DNA: TGTGCCAGTGGAAGGGGACCAGATACGCAGTATTTT. It yields the protein CASGRGPDTQYF. The V and J genes are TRBV6-1 and TRBJ2-3; D possibly matches TRBD1 or TRBD2 (5 bases each). CDR1 and CDR2 from the germline V gene are MNHNS and SASEGT. This CDR3 comprises 12 residues. V lost 9 bases and J lost 4, with 11 bases in between.

This clonotype showed up just a few times. The genes are TRBV5-5 and TRBJ1-5, with D uncertain. CDR1 and CDR2 from the germline V gene are SGHKS and YYEKEE (reference sequence). This CDR3 is 16 amino acids long. The V end lost 1 base, the J end lost 2 bases, and 13 bases lay between the germline ends. In DNA form, the CDR3 reads TGTGCCAGCAGCTTGAATCAGGTGGTTGGCAATCAGCCCCAGCATTTT. The encoded protein is CASSLNQVVGNQPQHF.

The rearrangement joins TRBV11-2 to TRBJ2-5; D perhaps matches TRBD2 (6 bases). V was cut by 5 bases and J by 3 bases, with 19 bases left in between. From germline, CDR1 is SGHAT and CDR2 FQNNGV. CDR3 length equals 16 residues. The CDR3 sequence: CASSTTPGLSEETQYF. The CDR3 nucleotides are TGTGCCAGCAGCACTACGCCAGGACTATCGGAAGAGACCCAGTACTTC. Filled out from reference TRBV11-2 and TRBJ2-5, the complete variable domain reads EAGVAQSPRYKIIEKRQSVAFWCNPISGHATLYWYQQILGQGPKLLIQFQNNGVVDDSQLPKDRFSAERLKGVDSTLKIQPAKLEDSAVYLCASSTTPGLSEETQYFGPGTRLLVL.

The rearrangement links TRBV9 to TRBJ2-3; 8 bases map to TRBD2. V trimming: 4 bases; J trimming: 2 bases; junction bases outside the gene matches: 15. Germline lookup yields CDR1 SGDLS and CDR2 YYNGEE. The CDR3 consists of 18 residues. CDR3 nucleotides: TGTGCCAGCAGCCCCGAGATGGGACTAGTTTTCCTCACAGATACGCAGTATTTT. Protein product: CASSPEMGLVFLTDTQYF. The full variable domain, rest sourced from reference TRBV9 and TRBJ2-3, is DSGVTQTPKHLITATGQRVTLRCSPRSGDLSVYWYQQSLDQGLQFLIQYYNGEERAKGNILERFSAQQFPDLHSELNLSSLELGDSALYFCASSPEMGLVFLTDTQYFGPGTRLTVL.

The table lists this clonotype with a few counts. The chain recombines TRBV7-9 with TRBJ1-2; TRBD1 matches 9 bases. This CDR3 spans 14 amino acids. The J segment lost 7 bases and the V segment lost 2 bases, leaving 5 bases of the junction unmatched. Germline V gene lookup returns CDR1 SEHNR and CDR2 FQNEAQ (reference sequence). CDR3 DNA: TGTGCCAGCAGCTTACAGGACAGGGGAGGTGGCTACACCTTC. This sequence encodes CASSLQDRGGGYTF.

The gene calls are TRBV6-2 or TRBV6-3 and TRBJ1-6; the D is unclear. The CDR3 has 11 residues. Trimming left V 6 bases short and J 10 bases short, with 7 bases between. Germline assignment: CDR1 MNHEY and CDR2 SVGEGT. The CDR3 sequence: CASSPGSPLHF. In nucleotides, the CDR3 is TGTGCCAGCAGCCCCGGATCACCCCTCCACTTT.

V and J are TRBV12-3 or TRBV12-4 and TRBJ2-1; 10 bases agree with TRBD2. V lost 3 bases and J lost 8; bases outside the gene matches: 4. This CDR3 is 14 amino acids long. The CDR3 bases are TGTGCCAGCAGTTTGGAGCGGGGGGGCTATGAGCAGTTCTTC. As protein: CASSLERGGYEQFF.

The genes are TRBV5-5 and TRBJ1-5, with 9 nucleotides matching TRBD1. V lost 1 base to trimming and J lost 3 bases; unmatched junction nucleotides: 2. The CDR3 spans 15 residues. Germline V CDR1 and CDR2: SGHKS, YYEKEE (reference sequence). The CDR3 region is CASSLTGGNNQPQHF. The CDR3 nucleotides are TGTGCCAGCAGCTTGACAGGGGGCAACAATCAGCCCCAGCATTTT.

V usage is TRBV15 and J usage is TRBJ1-1, with D unclear. CDR1 is LNHNV and CDR2 is YYDKDF in the germline V gene (reference sequence). V was trimmed by 0 bases and J by 11 bases, leaving 13 bases between them. This CDR3 has 13 amino acids. For the CDR3, the DNA is TGTGCCACCAGCAGAGATCGCGTCGGTTGGGCTTTCTTT. Translating gives CATSRDRVGWAFF.

This clonotype was observed a handful of times. The rearrangement links TRBV5-1 to TRBJ2-2; TRBD1 agrees at 9 bases. The J segment lost 6 bases and the V segment lost 5 bases, leaving 5 bases of the junction unmatched. The CDR3 length is 14 residues. The germline V gene encodes CDR1 SGHRS and CDR2 YFSETQ. The CDR3 DNA reads as TGCGCCAGCAGTTGGACAGGGGATCCCGGGGAGCTGTTTTTT. Translation gives CASSWTGDPGELFF.

J is TRBJ2-5 and V is TRBV4-2, with TRBD2 identical over 7 bases. This CDR3 region has 14 residues. V shed 4 bases and J 2 bases; nucleotides not matched to a gene: 4. Germline CDR1 and CDR2: LGHNA and YNFKEQ. The CDR3 here is CASSPWGGQETQYF. The CDR3 coding sequence is TGTGCCAGCAGCCCCTGGGGAGGGCAAGAGACCCAGTACTTC.

The chain uses TRBV7-8 and TRBJ2-3; 7 nucleotides agree with TRBD2. This CDR3 has 16 amino acids. V was clipped by 1 base and J by 2 bases; unmatched bases: 6. The V gene's germline CDR1 is SGHVS and CDR2 FQNEAQ. The DNA for the CDR3 is TGTGCCAGCAGCTTAGATCGAAGCGGGGCCACAGATACGCAGTATTTT. Its protein product is CASSLDRSGATDTQYF.

This clonotype was observed a handful of times. The chain joins TRBV29-1 to TRBJ2-1, with no clear D. CDR3 size: 12 residues. The V gene lost 5 bases and the J gene lost 6 bases, with 11 bases spanning the gap. Germline CDR1 reads SQVTM; CDR2 reads ANQGSEA. As DNA, the CDR3 is TGCAGCGTTACCCCGACCTCCAATGAGCAGTTCTTC. It yields the protein CSVTPTSNEQFF.

The chain links TRBV7-9 to TRBJ2-7; 7 bases map to TRBD1. This CDR3 has 12 residues. Germline loops: CDR1 SEHNR, CDR2 FQNEAQ (reference sequence). With 5 bases clipped from V and 7 bases from J, the junction kept 5 bases outside the gene matches. The chain's CDR3 is CASSPGTDEQYV. CDR3 nucleotide sequence: TGTGCCAGCAGCCCGGGGACAGATGAGCAGTACGTC.

This clonotype occurred a few times. The gene calls are TRBV12-3 or TRBV12-4 and TRBJ2-3, with 7 bases identical to TRBD2. J gave up 6 bases and V 6 bases, and 6 bases lay outside the gene matches. The CDR3 sequence is 13 residues long. The CDR3 region is CASSGLVLDTQYF. The CDR3 region has the DNA TGTGCCAGCAGCGGACTAGTTCTCGATACGCAGTATTTT.

This clonotype was picked up a small number of times. CDR3 amino acids: CASSQDLRYEQYV. DNA of the CDR3: TGTGCCAGCAGCCAAGATTTGCGGTACGAGCAGTACGTC. The chain couples TRBV4-2 to TRBJ2-7, with D uncertain. V was clipped by 0 bases and J by 4 bases, with 7 bases between them. The CDR3 runs 13 residues. In germline, CDR1 is LGHNA, CDR2 YNFKEQ.

V usage is TRBV7-2 and J usage is TRBJ2-2; 11 nucleotides match TRBD2. The length of the CDR3 is 16 residues. In germline, CDR1 is SGHTA, CDR2 FQGNSA. The trim removed 5 bases at V and 3 bases at J, leaving 5 bases unmatched. The CDR3 region has the DNA TGTGCCAGCAGCACCCTAGCGGGGGGCTACACCGGGGAGCTGTTTTTT. Its translation is CASSTLAGGYTGELFF.

This chain connects TRBV5-5 to TRBJ2-7; D is possibly TRBD2 (5 bases). The CDR3 has 14 amino acids. CDR1 is SGHKS and CDR2 is YYEKEE in the germline V gene (reference sequence). V gave up 1 base and J gave up 4 bases, with 12 bases separating them. The CDR3: CASSLLGTGYEQYF. The DNA for the CDR3 is TGTGCCAGCAGCTTGCTGGGAACGGGGTACGAGCAGTACTTC.

The rearrangement links TRBV7-9 to TRBJ1-2; the D is unclear. This CDR3 has 14 amino acids. V was clipped by 2 bases and J by 2 bases, with 9 bases between them. Germline loops: CDR1 SEHNR, CDR2 FQNEAQ (reference sequence). The CDR3 nucleotides read TGTGCCAGCAGCTTAATACGGGAGAACTATGGCTACACCTTC. Its translation: CASSLIRENYGYTF. Full variable domain (missing parts from reference TRBV7-9 and TRBJ1-2): DTGVSQNPRHKITKRGQNVTFRCDPISEHNRLYWYRQTLGQGPEFLTYFQNEAQLEKSRLLSDRFSAERPKGSFSTLEIQRTEQGDSAMYLCASSLIRENYGYTFGSGTRLTVV.

This clonotype was counted between two and nine times. The genes are TRBV27 and TRBJ2-5, with a possible D match to TRBD1 (6 bases). From germline, CDR1 is MNHEY and CDR2 SMNVEV (reference sequence). V lost 4 bases to trimming and J lost 1 base, with 10 bases between them. The CDR3 is 14 residues long. The CDR3 spells CASSYLDSQETQYF. The CDR3 DNA reads as TGTGCCAGCAGTTACCTGGACAGCCAAGAGACCCAGTACTTC.

The rearrangement joins TRBV6-2 or TRBV6-3 to TRBJ2-1, with D possibly being TRBD1 or TRBD2 (6 bases each). V lost 5 bases and J lost 3, with 20 bases in between. The CDR3 loop spans 17 amino acids. Germline CDR1 and CDR2: MNHEY and SVGEGT. The CDR3, as DNA: TGTGCCAGCAGTCCCGACCGGGTGGGGGGCATCTACAATGAGCAGTTCTTC. Amino acid sequence: CASSPDRVGGIYNEQFF.

This clonotype was observed a few times. The gene calls are TRBV10-3 and TRBJ2-3; D remains ambiguous. This CDR3 contains 14 residues. Looked up from germline, CDR1 is ENHRY and CDR2 is SYGVKD. The germline V and J ends were trimmed by 4 bases and 3 bases, with 11 bases remaining between them. CDR3 DNA sequence: TGTGCCATCAGTGGTCCGGGCGAAACAGATACGCAGTATTTT. It translates to CAISGPGETDTQYF.

The CDR3 DNA is TGTGCCAGCAGCTTAGCGGGGGGGTTCGGTGGCTACACCTTC. Translated, it gives CASSLAGGFGGYTF. The chain uses TRBV7-9 and TRBJ1-2; a possible D gene is TRBD1 (5 bases). Germline CDR1 reads SEHNR; CDR2 reads FQNEAQ (reference sequence). There are 14 residues in the CDR3. V lost 0 bases and J lost 7, with 12 bases in between.

The chain uses TRBV25-1 and TRBJ2-3; the D gene is possibly TRBD1 (6 bases). Trimming shortened V by 8 bases and J by 3 bases, and 12 bases separated the two germline ends. Germline CDR1 MGHDK, CDR2 SYGVNS. The CDR3 has 13 amino acids. As DNA, the CDR3 is TGTGCCAGCCGACACAGGGAAACAGATACGCAGTATTTT. Protein product: CASRHRETDTQYF.

This clonotype showed up just a few times. The chain carries TRBV5-1 and TRBJ1-1, with TRBD1 matching 7 bases. V shed 2 bases and J 6 bases; nucleotides not matched to a gene: 10. In germline, CDR1 is SGHRS, CDR2 YFSETQ. The CDR3 is 15 amino acids. CDR3 coding DNA: TGCGCCAGCAGCTTCGTTGGGACAGAAACGGCTGAAGCTTTCTTT. It yields the protein CASSFVGTETAEAFF.

V usage is TRBV6-2 or TRBV6-3 and J usage is TRBJ2-6; 7 positions agree with TRBD1. The CDR3 has 15 residues. In germline, CDR1 is MNHEY, CDR2 SVGEGT. V was pared by 6 bases and J by 0 bases, with 2 bases of the junction left unmatched. The CDR3 reads CASSWDSSGANVLTF. The CDR3 nucleotides are TGTGCCAGCAGCTGGGACAGCTCTGGGGCCAACGTCCTGACTTTC.

This clonotype has only a few counts. The chain combines TRBV29-1 with TRBJ2-5, with TRBD2 as a possible D gene (5 bases). The CDR3 runs 13 residues. Trimming took off 6 bases at V and 0 bases at J, with 11 bases between the two ends. The germline CDR1 and CDR2 sequences are SQVTM and ANQGSEA. CDR3 nucleotides: TGCAGCGTGGTCCCCGGGAACCAAGAGACCCAGTACTTC. Protein product: CSVVPGNQETQYF.

Ten or more counts support this clonotype. J is TRBJ2-7 and V is TRBV24-1, with 9 positions matching TRBD1. This CDR3 spans 17 amino acids. With 3 bases clipped from V and 4 bases from J, the junction kept 12 bases outside the gene matches. The V gene's germline CDR1 is KGHDR and CDR2 SFDVKD. The CDR3 here is CATSDLTEQGARYEQYF. The CDR3 coding sequence is TGTGCCACCAGTGATCTGACTGAACAGGGGGCTAGGTACGAGCAGTACTTC.